This TCR beta chain appears in the sequencing data of a study of glioma-infiltrating T cells after dendritic cell vaccination. None of the glioblastoma patients had an isocitrate dehydrogenase mutation. Sequencing used immunoSEQ multiplex PCR; TCRdb keeps in-frame clones, though not all of them. This table holds roughly 38,000 clones, just under 85% found once. CDR1 and CDR2 from the germline V gene are SGDLS and YYNGEE. V was pared by 5 bases and J by 8 bases, with 13 bases of the junction left unmatched. The CDR3 has 15 amino acids. The chain employs TRBV9 and TRBJ1-3; 7 bases fit TRBD1. The sequence derives from a human donor with glioblastoma. The sample was blood, taken before dendritic cell vaccination. The CDR3 DNA reads as TGTGCCAGCAGGGGAGACCGACAGGGCCGGGACACCATATATTTT. It codes for CASRGDRQGRDTIYF. The variable domain in full, completed from reference TRBV9 and TRBJ1-3, reads DSGVTQTPKHLITATGQRVTLRCSPRSGDLSVYWYQQSLDQGLQFLIQYYNGEERAKGNILERFSAQQFPDLHSELNLSSLELGDSALYFCASRGDRQGRDTIYFGEGSWLTVV.